The 31 T cell receptor beta chains in this list originate from one sample, sequenced in a study of T cell repertoires in cytomegalovirus infection (dated by TCRdb to the late 2010s). The listed sequencing device is Illumina HiSeq 1500. TCRdb trimmed the raw reads at Q25, called clones with MiXCR and kept productive beta chains. Records with the same CDR3 protein are collapsed into one entry carrying the most frequent genes and DNA. Recorded for this sample are about 360,000 distinct CDR3 sequences; 15% to 20% of them occurred a single time. The ten largest clones add up to less than 9.5% of the sample. Input material: PBMCs. These receptors were collected from a human donor in good health (CMV status not recorded). Some clones in this sample may be carry-over from other donors' samples.

This clonotype was counted only a few times. The chain employs TRBV15 and TRBJ2-3; D might be TRBD2 (6 bases). Trimming stripped 6 bases from V and 4 bases from J, with 14 bases between. The CDR3 has 14 residues. Germline lookup yields CDR1 LNHNV and CDR2 YYDKDF (reference sequence). As DNA, the CDR3 is TGTGCCACCAGGGCTCGGGGGTGGCCAGATACGCAGTATTTT. It is translated as CATRARGWPDTQYF.

The sample holds one count of this clonotype. CDR3 in DNA: TGCAGTGCTAGTGGGACCCCGACTAGGGACCAGTTCTTC. It is translated as CSASGTPTRDQFF. V is TRBV20-1 and J is TRBJ2-1, with a tentative D call TRBD2 (6 bases). V lost 3 bases and J 13 bases, leaving 19 bases between the germline ends. CDR3 length equals 13 residues. In germline, CDR1 is DFQATT, CDR2 SNEGSKA (reference sequence).

Only a few counts were recorded for this clonotype. The V call is TRBV30, the J call TRBJ1-5; D may be TRBD1 (6 bases). Germline V lookup: CDR1 GTSNPN, CDR2 SVGIG (reference sequence). The length of the CDR3 is 13 residues. V was cut by 5 bases and J by 5 bases, with 13 bases left in between. Here the CDR3 DNA reads TGTGCCTGGGCTACAGGGTTCGATCAGCCCCAGCATTTT. Its translation is CAWATGFDQPQHF.

The rearrangement links TRBV4-2 to TRBJ2-7; the D is unclear. V lost 4 bases, J lost 2 bases, and 6 bases lay in between. This CDR3 contains 12 residues. CDR1 is LGHNA, CDR2 YNFKEQ, per germline. The CDR3 nucleotides read TGTGCCAGCAGCCGGCTGCCCTACGAGCAGTACTTC. The encoded protein is CASSRLPYEQYF.

V is TRBV2 and J is TRBJ2-7, with TRBD1 identical over 7 bases. Trimming removed 4 bases from V and 3 bases from J; junction bases left unmatched: 6. The CDR3 is made up of 14 amino acids. The germline V gene encodes CDR1 SNHLY and CDR2 FYNNEI. The CDR3 region has the DNA TGTGCCAGCAGTGTTCTGCGACAGGGCTACGAGCAGTACTTC. It translates to CASSVLRQGYEQYF. The variable domain in full, completed from reference TRBV2 and TRBJ2-7, reads EPEVTQTPSHQVTQMGQEVILRCVPISNHLYFYWYRQILGQKVEFLVSFYNNEISEKSEIFDDQFSVERPDGSNFTLKIRSTKLEDSAMYFCASSVLRQGYEQYFGPGTRLTVT.

This clonotype has at least ten counts. V is TRBV7-8 and J is TRBJ2-6; TRBD1 matches at 7 bases. With V trimmed by 1 base and J by 0 bases, 0 bases remained unmatched. Germline V CDR1 and CDR2: SGHVS, FQNEAQ. The length of the CDR3 is 16 residues. For the CDR3, the DNA is TGTGCCAGCAGCTTAGGACAGGGCTCTGGGGCCAACGTCCTGACTTTC. The encoded protein is CASSLGQGSGANVLTF. The full variable domain, its missing parts supplied by reference TRBV7-8 and TRBJ2-6, is GAGVSQSPRYKVAKRGQDVALRCDPISGHVSLFWYQQALGQGPEFLTYFQNEAQLDKSGLPSDRFFAERPEGSVSTLKIQRTQQEDSAVYLCASSLGQGSGANVLTFGAGSRLTVL.

This chain joins TRBV19 and TRBJ1-1; 8 bases are a match to TRBD1. CDR3 length equals 16 residues. J was trimmed by 0 bases and V by 3 bases; bases with no gene match: 6. Germline V CDR1 and CDR2: LNHDA, SQIVND (reference sequence). The CDR3 DNA reads TGTGCCAGTAGTATCTTCCCAGGGGGCATGAACACTGAAGCTTTCTTT. The encoded protein is CASSIFPGGMNTEAFF.

There are many counts of this clonotype. The V call is TRBV7-9, the J call TRBJ2-5; D not resolved. This CDR3 spans 13 amino acids. With 5 bases removed from V and 4 bases from J, the gap between germline ends came to 11 bases. Germline CDR1 and CDR2: SEHNR and FQNEAQ (reference sequence). Here the CDR3 DNA reads TGTGCCAGCAGCGCTCAGAACGGAGAGACCCAGTACTTC. This gives the protein CASSAQNGETQYF.

The gene calls are TRBV30 and TRBJ1-1, with D unresolved. CDR3 size: 11 residues. Germline values: CDR1 GTSNPN, CDR2 SVGIG (reference sequence). V shed 3 bases and J shed 0 bases, with 2 bases lying between them. The CDR3 loop is CAWRLNTEAFF. The CDR3 DNA reads TGTGCCTGGAGATTGAACACTGAAGCTTTCTTT.

This clonotype has ten or more counts. This chain uses TRBV19 with TRBJ2-5; a possible D gene is TRBD1 (6 bases). Germline values: CDR1 LNHDA, CDR2 SQIVND (reference sequence). This CDR3 region has 19 residues. Between the trimmed V and J ends, which lost 3 bases and 0 bases, there was a span of 23 bases. CDR3 residues: CASSMSWLVGAKYQETQYF. CDR3 nucleotides: TGTGCCAGTAGTATGTCCTGGCTCGTGGGGGCCAAGTACCAAGAGACCCAGTACTTC.

V usage is TRBV12-3 or TRBV12-4 and J usage is TRBJ2-1, with D perhaps matching TRBD1 (5 bases). The CDR3 extends over 14 amino acids. The V gene lost 1 base and the J gene lost 4 bases, with 8 bases spanning the gap. This chain's CDR3 is CASSLVGQYNEQFF. CDR3 bases: TGTGCCAGCAGTTTAGTGGGGCAGTACAATGAGCAGTTCTTC.

The chain combines TRBV2 with TRBJ2-5; D unresolved. V was cut by 6 bases and J by 4 bases, with 9 bases left in between. Germline lookup yields CDR1 SNHLY and CDR2 FYNNEI. This CDR3 has 12 amino acids. The DNA for the CDR3 is TGTGCCAGCAGCAAGGTCGGAGAGACCCAGTACTTC. Its protein product is CASSKVGETQYF.

This clonotype was seen more than once but under ten times. The chain couples TRBV10-3 to TRBJ2-2; D remains unclear. Trimming removed 4 bases from V and 7 bases from J, with 13 bases in between. The length of the CDR3 is 14 residues. CDR1 and CDR2 from the germline V gene are ENHRY and SYGVKD. CDR3 sequence reads: CAISARIGIGELFF. CDR3 bases: TGTGCCATCAGTGCGAGAATAGGAATCGGGGAGCTGTTTTTT.

The chain recombines TRBV27 with TRBJ2-1; 8 bases are a match to TRBD1. The CDR3 consists of 14 residues. V lost 1 base to trimming and J lost 9 bases; unmatched junction nucleotides: 5. Germline assignment: CDR1 MNHEY and CDR2 SMNVEV (reference sequence). In nucleotides, the CDR3 is TGTGCCAGCAGTTTATTAGGACAGGGACGTGAGCAGTTCTTC. This sequence encodes CASSLLGQGREQFF.

The table lists this clonotype with many counts. This chain joins TRBV12-3 or TRBV12-4 and TRBJ1-3; D is undetermined. Trimming left V 6 bases short and J 7 bases short, with 13 bases between. The CDR3 spans 13 residues. In DNA, the CDR3 is TGTGCCAGCAGGATAGACACGGCGAACACCATATATTTT. Translated: CASRIDTANTIYF.

This clonotype was counted a single time. The chain has TRBV5-4 and TRBJ2-1; weak D call: TRBD1 (6 bases). The CDR3 spans 15 residues. The V gene's germline CDR1 is SGHNT and CDR2 YYREEE (reference sequence). The germline V and J ends were trimmed by 7 bases and 4 bases, with 18 bases remaining between them. CDR3 in amino acids: CASATPGTPYNEQFF. CDR3 bases: TGTGCCAGCGCCACCCCCGGGACACCGTACAATGAGCAGTTCTTC.

Ten or more counts support this clonotype. V and J are TRBV7-9 and TRBJ2-5, with D possibly being TRBD1 or TRBD2 (6 bases each). This CDR3 comprises 13 residues. Germline V CDR1 and CDR2: SEHNR, FQNEAQ (reference sequence). V lost 4 bases, J lost 4 bases, and 10 bases lay in between. CDR3 nucleotides: TGTGCCAGCAGCTACCGGGGGCCAGAGACCCAGTACTTC. Encoded protein: CASSYRGPETQYF.

This clonotype was found a few times. The chain links TRBV5-1 to TRBJ2-3; 10 bases align to TRBD2. The germline V gene has CDR1 SGHRS and CDR2 YFSETQ. J lost 0 bases, V lost 7 bases, and 2 bases had no gene match. This CDR3 comprises 14 residues. The CDR3 spells CASQRGGSTDTQYF. In nucleotides, the CDR3 is TGCGCCAGCCAGCGGGGGGGTAGCACAGATACGCAGTATTTT. The whole variable domain, remainder taken from reference TRBV5-1 and TRBJ2-3, is KAGVTQTPRYLIKTRGQQVTLSCSPISGHRSVSWYQQTPGQGLQFLFEYFSETQRNKGNFPGRFSGRQFSNSRSEMNVSTLELGDSALYLCASQRGGSTDTQYFGPGTRLTVL.

This clonotype showed up just a few times. CDR3 DNA: TGCGCCAGCAGCTTCCGGACAGGTCCTAACTATGGCTACACCTTC. Its translation is CASSFRTGPNYGYTF. The J gene is TRBJ1-2, the V gene TRBV5-1; TRBD1 aligns across 7 bases. After removal of 2 bases from V and 0 bases from J, the junction contained 4 bases not matched to a gene. CDR1 is SGHRS and CDR2 is YFSETQ in the germline V gene. The CDR3 runs 15 residues.

The table lists this clonotype with many counts. The V call is TRBV7-2, the J call TRBJ2-2; D possibly corresponds to TRBD2 (5 bases). This CDR3 spans 13 amino acids. Trimming shortened V by 4 bases and J by 4 bases, and 7 bases separated the two germline ends. Germline V CDR1 and CDR2: SGHTA, FQGNSA. The CDR3 nucleotides are TGTGCCAGCAGCTGGGAGTTCACCGGGGAGCTGTTTTTT. Protein: CASSWEFTGELFF.

In regard to this clonotype: It may be a read error: a sequence one base away is much more abundant. This sequence joins TRBV11-2 and TRBJ2-7; 7 nucleotides line up with TRBD2. Germline V gives CDR1 SGHAT, CDR2 FQNNGV. There are 14 residues in the CDR3. This chain's CDR3 is CVSSLAGSHYEQYF. In nucleotides, the CDR3 is TGTGTCAGCAGCTTAGCGGGCAGCCACTACGAGCAGTACTTC.

This clonotype has ten or more counts. The chain links TRBV7-2 to TRBJ2-7; D is possibly TRBD1 or TRBD2 (6 bases each). Trimming removed 0 bases at V and 0 bases at J, with 15 bases between. CDR1 is SGHTA and CDR2 is FQGNSA in the germline V gene. The CDR3 is 17 residues long. The CDR3 spells CASSLAGAGRSSYEQYF. The CDR3 region has the DNA TGTGCCAGCAGCTTAGCGGGGGCGGGGAGGAGCTCCTACGAGCAGTACTTC.

In its sample, this clonotype was seen many times. CDR3 sequence reads: CATSDEEAGPGPISPLHF. The CDR3 DNA sequence: TGTGCCACCAGTGATGAGGAGGCAGGTCCAGGCCCAATTTCACCCCTCCACTTT. The V gene is TRBV24-1, the J gene TRBJ1-6; D is ambiguous. CDR1 KGHDR and CDR2 SFDVKD come from the germline V gene. The CDR3 is made up of 18 amino acids. Trimming pared 3 bases from V and 9 bases from J, leaving 23 bases between.

Many counts were recorded for this clonotype. The chain has TRBV5-5 and TRBJ2-1, with 9 nucleotides matching TRBD1. Per the germline V gene, CDR1 is SGHKS and CDR2 is YYEKEE (reference sequence). CDR3 length: 15 amino acids. V shed 2 bases and J 9 bases; nucleotides not matched to a gene: 9. The CDR3: CASSFPGQGILEQFF. In DNA form, the CDR3 reads TGTGCCAGCAGCTTCCCGGGACAGGGTATTCTTGAGCAGTTCTTC.

This clonotype appeared a few times. CDR3 region: CASSSSSGDNEQFF. The CDR3 bases are TGTGCCAGCAGTTCCTCGAGCGGGGACAATGAGCAGTTCTTC. The gene calls are TRBV7-6 and TRBJ2-1, with 7 bases fitting TRBD2. The CDR3 covers 14 residues. Losses at the gene ends were 6 bases for V and 5 bases for J; bases not matched to a gene: 7. Germline lookup yields CDR1 SGHVS and CDR2 FNYEAQ.

This clonotype was observed at least ten times. The CDR3 loop is CSAREGGLGQPQHF. CDR3 DNA: TGCAGTGCTAGAGAGGGGGGTTTGGGTCAGCCCCAGCATTTT. This sequence joins TRBV20-1 and TRBJ1-5, with D perhaps TRBD1 (5 bases). Trimming removed 0 bases from V and 6 bases from J, with 12 bases in between. This CDR3 has 14 residues. CDR1 and CDR2 (germline): DFQATT, SNEGSKA (reference sequence).

The chain carries TRBV6-1 and TRBJ1-6, with D possibly TRBD1 on 5 matching bases. Germline V gene sequence: CDR1 MNHNS, CDR2 SASEGT. The CDR3 extends over 15 amino acids. V lost 3 bases and J 5 bases, leaving 11 bases between the germline ends. The CDR3 DNA reads as TGTGCCAGCAGTGAGGGGCAGGGCAATAATTCACCCCTCCACTTT. Residues: CASSEGQGNNSPLHF.

CDR3 DNA: TGTGCCAGCAGCTTTGTGGTAGGCGGACCCAACGAGCAGTACTTC. This translates into CASSFVVGGPNEQYF. The V and J genes are TRBV7-2 and TRBJ2-7, with D unresolved. Trimming removed 3 bases from V and 5 bases from J, with 17 bases in between. The V gene's germline CDR1 is SGHTA and CDR2 FQGNSA. CDR3 length: 15 residues.

The chain links TRBV5-1 to TRBJ2-5; D tentatively reads TRBD1 or TRBD2 (5 bases each). The CDR3 consists of 14 residues. Deletions cut 4 bases from V and 7 bases from J, with 17 bases between. CDR1 and CDR2 from the germline V gene are SGHRS and YFSETQ. The CDR3 loop is CASSLGPTEGTQYF. For the CDR3, the DNA is TGCGCCAGCAGCCTGGGACCGACCGAAGGGACCCAGTACTTC.

The V gene is TRBV10-3, the J gene TRBJ2-1; D possibly corresponds to TRBD2 (5 bases). V was cut by 0 bases and J by 9 bases, with 15 bases left in between. The CDR3 covers 15 residues. CDR1 is ENHRY, CDR2 SYGVKD, per germline. The CDR3 bases are TGTGCCATCAGTGAGTCGAGTGGGAGTCTGATTGAGCAGTTCTTC. Translated, it gives CAISESSGSLIEQFF.

V is TRBV20-1 and J is TRBJ1-5; D gene ambiguous. The CDR3 length is 15 residues. Per the germline V gene, CDR1 is DFQATT and CDR2 is SNEGSKA (reference sequence). Trimming stripped 2 bases from V and 6 bases from J, with 17 bases between. In nucleotides, the CDR3 is TGCAGTGCTAGAATCCTGAGAACTGTCAGTCAGCCCCAGCATTTT. This translates into CSARILRTVSQPQHF.